The rows below give T cell receptor beta chains drawn from one sample of a study of PD-L1 blockade in urothelial cancer. The method was immunoSEQ multiplex PCR; TCRdb's version includes in-frame clones alone and lacks a portion of them. This sample yields about 130,000 clones, of which about 81% are seen a single time; 3.2% belongs to the top ten. Sequencing was performed on PBMCs, taken around atezolizumab (anti-PD-L1) treatment. The receptors were gathered from a middle-aged man with urothelial cancer. Each CDR3 is given with its conserved first and last residue. A D gene is named only where the DNA matches it firmly. Clone sizes are given selectively: once, few, many, or a class where the clone is expanded.

j_call	d_call	clone_size	v_call	cdr3_length	cdr3_nt	cdr3_aa
TRBJ2-3	TRBD2	few	TRBV15	16	TGTGCCACCAGCAGCGGACTAGCGCCCAGCACAGATACGCAGTATTTT	CATSSGLAPSTDTQYF
TRBJ2-7	NA	NA	TRBV30	12	TGTGCCTCCCAGGGGTTCGGCTACGAGCAGTACTTC	CASQGFGYEQYF
TRBJ1-3	TRBD1	NA	TRBV2	15	TGTGCCAGCAGCCAGACAGGGGGCCGGGGAAACACCATATATTTT	CASSQTGGRGNTIYF
TRBJ2-1	TRBD1	once	TRBV28	19	TGTGCCAGCAGTCCGATTGGGGGGAGACAGGGGCGGAGGGTGAATGAGCAGTTCTTC	CASSPIGGRQGRRVNEQFF
TRBJ1-4	NA	few	TRBV6-6	13	TGTGCCAGCAGAGAGAGGGGGGGTGAAAAACTGTTTTTT	CASRERGGEKLFF
TRBJ2-3	NA	NA	TRBV29-1	10	TGCAGCGTTTCAGGGTATACGCAGTATTTT	CSVSGYTQYF
TRBJ1-6	TRBD1	NA	TRBV13	15	TGTGCCAGCAGCTTCCGGGACAGGGGTAACTCACCCCTCCACTTT	CASSFRDRGNSPLHF
TRBJ1-2	NA	NA	TRBV15	15	TGTGCCACCAGCACCCGAATACAGGGAAACTATGGCTACACCTTC	CATSTRIQGNYGYTF
TRBJ2-5	TRBD1	NA	TRBV6-1	19	TGTGCCAGCAGTGAAAGAGTGGGGACGCGCGACAGGGATAAGATGGGGGTGTACTTC	CASSERVGTRDRDKMGVYF
TRBJ2-3	NA	once	TRBV11-2	15	TGTGCCAGCAGCTTAGGACAGGTTCAAACAGATACGCAGTATTTT	CASSLGQVQTDTQYF
TRBJ2-7	TRBD1	NA	TRBV27	16	TGTGCCAGCAGTGACCCTACAGGGGGCAGTATCTACGAGCAGTACTTC	CASSDPTGGSIYEQYF
TRBJ1-1	NA	once	TRBV19	14	TGTGCCAGTAGTATGGCAGGGATAAACACTGAAGCTTTCTTT	CASSMAGINTEAFF
TRBJ2-1	TRBD1	NA	TRBV6-4	15	TGTGCCAGCAGCTACGTCGGGACAGGGTTAGATGAGCAGTTCTTC	CASSYVGTGLDEQFF
TRBJ1-4	NA	NA	TRBV7-9	15	TGTGCCAGCAGCTTAGACGAGACAGTTAATGAAAAACTGTTTTTT	CASSLDETVNEKLFF
TRBJ2-3	NA	NA	TRBV7-2	13	TGTGCCAGCAGCTTAGGGACTGCAGATACGCAGTATTTT	CASSLGTADTQYF
TRBJ2-7	TRBD1	NA	TRBV19	13	TGTGCCAGTAGTAGGGACAGAACCTACGAGCAGTACTTC	CASSRDRTYEQYF
TRBJ2-7	TRBD1	NA	TRBV5-5	15	TGTGCCAGCAGCCCTATCGACAGGGGTAGTCGCGAGCAGTACTTC	CASSPIDRGSREQYF
TRBJ2-3	TRBD2	few	TRBV7-9	18	TGTGCCAGCAGCCCTGCGGCTAGCGGGAGCGATAGCACAGATACGCAGTATTTT	CASSPAASGSDSTDTQYF
TRBJ2-7	TRBD2	NA	TRBV18	14	TGTGCCAGCTCACCGGGACTAGCCCCCTACGAGCAGTACTTC	CASSPGLAPYEQYF
TRBJ2-7	NA	NA	TRBV6-1	12	TGTGCCAGCAGTGAAGGCAGTTACGAGCAGTACTTC	CASSEGSYEQYF
TRBJ2-1	NA	NA	TRBV29-1	12	TGCAGCGTTGGACAGGTTTACAATGAGCAGTTCTTC	CSVGQVYNEQFF
TRBJ2-3	TRBD2	NA	TRBV10-3	14	TGTGCCATCAGCTTGGGACTAGTGGAAGATACGCAGTATTTT	CAISLGLVEDTQYF
TRBJ2-3	NA	NA	TRBV7-3	12	TGTGCCAGCAGCTTAGGCGGAGGCACGCAGTATTTT	CASSLGGGTQYF
TRBJ2-1	NA	NA	TRBV19	14	TGTGCCAGTAGTATCGGCGGGTGGGACAATGAGCAGTTCTTC	CASSIGGWDNEQFF
TRBJ2-1	NA	NA	TRBV28	15	TGTGCCAGCAAACTACTCGGGAATTACTACAATGAGCAGTTCTTC	CASKLLGNYYNEQFF
TRBJ2-1	TRBD2	NA	TRBV7-9	14	TGTGCCAGCAGCGCCGGACTAGCGTACAATGAGCAGTTCTTC	CASSAGLAYNEQFF
TRBJ1-5	TRBD1	few	TRBV6-5	15	TGTGCCAGCAGTTATACCTGGACAGGTGATCAGCCCCAGCATTTT	CASSYTWTGDQPQHF
TRBJ2-1	TRBD2	NA	TRBV28	15	TGTGCCAGCAGTTTCCCTAGCGGCTCCTACAATGAGCAGTTCTTC	CASSFPSGSYNEQFF
TRBJ2-5	TRBD2	NA	TRBV5-1	16	TGCGCCAGCAGCTCCGGGCTAGCGGGCGGCCAAGAGACCCAGTACTTC	CASSSGLAGGQETQYF
TRBJ2-1	TRBD2	NA	TRBV7-9	15	TGTGCCAGCAGCCCGGGACTAGCGGGAGTAAATGAGCAGTTCTTC	CASSPGLAGVNEQFF
TRBJ2-7	TRBD1	few	TRBV28	14	TGTGCCAGCAGATACCCGACAGGGTCCTACGAGCAGTACTTC	CASRYPTGSYEQYF